Presented here are 14 T cell receptor beta chains from one specimen sequenced in a study of blood T cells in healthy people across ages. Next came a second PCR, run for about 6 to 11 cycles, which used a sample-barcoded 5' primer along with a J-beta primer mix. From the 5' RACE reads, TCRdb called clonotypes with MiXCR, one entry per CDR3 protein. The sample consists of about 800,000 distinct CDR3 sequences, 58% of them appearing once. The material sequenced was blood. These receptors came from a man aged 30 to 45 in good health.

The J gene is TRBJ2-7, the V gene TRBV7-8; TRBD2 agrees at 9 bases. The CDR3 is 14 amino acids. V dropped 5 bases and J dropped 4; count of bases not matched to a gene: 6. Germline V gene lookup returns CDR1 SGHVS and CDR2 FQNEAQ. CDR3 loop: CASSGREGPYEQYF. CDR3 bases: TGTGCCAGCAGCGGGCGGGAGGGCCCTTACGAGCAGTACTTC.

The J gene is TRBJ2-6, the V gene TRBV30; 7 bases align to TRBD1. Germline-derived CDR1 and CDR2 are GTSNPN and SVGIG (reference sequence). The CDR3 runs to 15 residues. J gave up 5 bases and V 0 bases, and 4 bases lay outside the gene matches. The CDR3 DNA reads TGTGCCTGGAGTGTTGACAGGGCCTGGGCCAACGTCCTGACTTTC. Amino acids: CAWSVDRAWANVLTF. Variable domain in full (rest from reference TRBV30 and TRBJ2-6): SQTIHQWPATLVQPVGSPLSLECTVEGTSNPNLYWYRQAAGRGLQLLFYSVGIGQISSEVPQNLSASRPQDRQFILSSKKLLLSDSGFYLCAWSVDRAWANVLTFGAGSRLTVL.

The chain has TRBV4-1 and TRBJ2-4, with D hard to call. The V end lost 0 bases, the J end lost 4 bases, and 10 bases lay between the germline ends. Germline assignment: CDR1 MGHRA and CDR2 YSYEKL. The CDR3 length is 15 residues. The CDR3: CASSQDLGKKNIQYF. Here the CDR3 DNA reads TGCGCCAGCAGCCAAGATTTGGGGAAGAAAAACATTCAGTACTTC.

The chain employs TRBV12-3 or TRBV12-4 and TRBJ1-5, with a weak D call TRBD1 (6 bases). The CDR3 consists of 13 residues. Trimming left V 6 bases short and J 6 bases short, with 12 bases between. This chain's CDR3 is CASRQGGVQPQHF. The CDR3 nucleotides read TGTGCCAGCAGACAAGGGGGAGTTCAGCCCCAGCATTTT.

Only a few counts were recorded for this clonotype. This chain connects TRBV11-2 to TRBJ2-3, with 10 bases lining up with TRBD2. V dropped 4 bases and J dropped 0; count of bases not matched to a gene: 4. Germline CDR1 is SGHAT and CDR2 is FQNNGV. The CDR3 runs 16 residues. The chain's CDR3 is CASSYRAGGSTDTQYF. The CDR3 bases are TGTGCCAGCAGCTATCGAGCGGGGGGGAGCACAGATACGCAGTATTTT. Combining the CDR3 with reference TRBV11-2 and TRBJ2-3 gives the whole variable domain EAGVAQSPRYKIIEKRQSVAFWCNPISGHATLYWYQQILGQGPKLLIQFQNNGVVDDSQLPKDRFSAERLKGVDSTLKIQPAKLEDSAVYLCASSYRAGGSTDTQYFGPGTRLTVL.

V is TRBV30 and J is TRBJ1-2; TRBD1 matches at 9 bases. Germline V gene sequence: CDR1 GTSNPN, CDR2 SVGIG (reference sequence). The trim removed 2 bases at V and 9 bases at J, leaving 4 bases unmatched. The length of the CDR3 is 12 residues. Written as DNA, the CDR3 is TGTGCCTGGAGTACAGGACAGGGGAGCTACACCTTC. Its translation is CAWSTGQGSYTF.

The chain is built from TRBV7-2 and TRBJ1-5; D gene uncertain. Germline V gene sequence: CDR1 SGHTA, CDR2 FQGNSA. V was trimmed by 2 bases and J by 0 bases, leaving 11 bases between them. The CDR3 covers 16 residues. For the CDR3, the DNA is TGTGCCAGCAGCTTAAGTTTAGGGAGTAGCAATCAGCCCCAGCATTTT. It encodes CASSLSLGSSNQPQHF.

The V gene is TRBV7-2, the J gene TRBJ1-1, with 10 bases identical to TRBD1. The CDR3 has 17 residues. The V gene's germline CDR1 is SGHTA and CDR2 FQGNSA. V was pared by 6 bases and J by 7 bases, with 17 bases of the junction left unmatched. In DNA, the CDR3 is TGTGCCAGCAGGGTTTATCGCGACAGGGGGCTTAGGGGTGAAGCTTTCTTT. Amino acid sequence: CASRVYRDRGLRGEAFF.

V gene TRBV28 combines with J gene TRBJ2-1; tentative D call: TRBD2 (5 bases). Trimming removed 4 bases from V and 3 bases from J, with 16 bases in between. The CDR3 runs to 16 residues. Germline loops: CDR1 MDHEN, CDR2 SYDVKM. This chain's CDR3 is CASSSPLGLYYNEQFF. DNA of the CDR3: TGTGCCAGCAGTTCCCCACTAGGTTTGTACTACAATGAGCAGTTCTTC.

The CDR3 DNA reads TGTGCCAGACTAGCGGGAGAGGGAGATACGCAGTATTTT. Translation: CARLAGEGDTQYF. The chain combines TRBV6-2 or TRBV6-3 with TRBJ2-3, with 11 positions matching TRBD2. With 9 bases clipped from V and 5 bases from J, the junction kept 4 bases outside the gene matches. Germline loops: CDR1 MNHEY, CDR2 SVGEGT. CDR3 length: 13 amino acids.

On this clonotype: An end of the junction differs from the germline gene, which may be a read error. The chain links TRBV20-1 to TRBJ2-7, with D possibly matching TRBD2 (5 bases). This CDR3 has 17 amino acids. Per the germline V gene, CDR1 is DFQATT and CDR2 is SNEGSKA (reference sequence). The CDR3 loop is CSTRDLKGPGISGEQYF. The CDR3 DNA is TGCAGTACTAGAGATCTTAAAGGCCCCGGAATTTCAGGCGAGCAGTACTTC.

This clonotype was detected only once. This sequence joins TRBV3-1 and TRBJ2-1; D gene uncertain. V lost 1 base and J lost 9, with 16 bases in between. In germline, CDR1 is LGHDT, CDR2 YNNKEL (reference sequence). This CDR3 spans 15 amino acids. CDR3 amino acids: CASSQGAVGQFEQFF. CDR3 bases: TGTGCCAGCAGCCAAGGAGCAGTGGGTCAGTTTGAGCAGTTCTTC.

The CDR3 sequence: CSAHGGSYNEQYF. CDR3 sequence (DNA): TGCAGTGCCCACGGGGGGAGTTACAATGAGCAGTACTTC. The chain is built from TRBV20-1 and TRBJ2-5; 7 nucleotides match TRBD2. This CDR3 contains 13 residues. V shed 6 bases, J shed 11 bases, and the junction held 15 bases outside the gene matches. Germline V gene lookup returns CDR1 DFQATT and CDR2 SNEGSKA (reference sequence).

The chain is built from TRBV6-1 and TRBJ2-1; D gene ambiguous. CDR3 size: 13 residues. The germline gives CDR1 MNHNS, CDR2 SASEGT. V was cut by 8 bases and J by 7 bases, with 15 bases left in between. The CDR3 DNA is TGTGCCAGCTCGTCCATTCTAGGAAATGAGCAGTTCTTC. Amino acids: CASSSILGNEQFF.